This T cell receptor beta chain was retrieved from a study of blood T cell repertoires in COVID-19 (dated by TCRdb to the early 2020s). Looking at the study overall: The collaborator samples originated in the United States, Italy and Spain and spanned the acute and convalescent phases of COVID-19. Where available, HLA class I and class II types were taken from metadata supplied by the sample provider and were not determined by assay-based typing. The samples were drawn from the first 160 participants of the ongoing ImmuneRACE study and from over a thousand subjects provided by 6 global collaborators. Nearly every sample came with metadata listing a de-identified subject ID, COVID-19 status, age in years and sex. Deeply sampled blood TCRbeta repertoires from subjects exposed to, actively infected with, or recovered from COVID-19 were included in the dataset. The prospective study material was composed of cDNA or gDNA derived from T cells, B-cell-depleted T cells, or PBMCs. The repertoires were made available in a free public database intended to serve as a resource for research on the immune response to SARS-CoV-2. Study-level results and caveats: Clinical and demographic metadata were provided uncurated, with the amount varying by source and participant.

TCRbeta CDR3 regions were amplified from genomic DNA using the immunoSEQ Assay, a bias-controlled multiplex PCR. Per the authors' processing: Nucleated cell counts per sample were estimated from amplification of reference gene primers within the assay. Sequence reads were collapsed and filtered to measure the absolute abundance of every unique TCRbeta CDR3 rearrangement. For each sample, productive Simpson clonality was calculated by taking the square root of Simpson's diversity index across productive rearrangements. In its TCRdb copy, this immuneACCESS table keeps in-frame sequences only and misses some clones. Where compared with another copy, unresolved V genes explain less than half of these, and the others have no known cause. The V and J calls and clone size are taken from that table; D and trimming were inferred from the DNA. The sample profile shows 250,000 to 350,000 clones; about 90% of them were found once. Around 5.8% of the sample belongs to the ten largest clones.

This clone was seen once. Its antigen has not been determined. It has no much larger one-base neighbor in the sample; base qualities were not kept. One collaborating source in Seattle enrolled patients while the patients were actively infected and followed the patients over time throughout the course of disease. Collaborating institutions collected whole blood in K2EDTA tubes following their own protocols. Collaborator samples were shipped for TCRbeta analysis as frozen whole blood, isolated PBMCs, or DNA extracted from either sample type. Its CDR3 holds 14 amino acids, cysteine through phenylalanine. Of the read, only the CDR3 DNA is kept; its 42 bases are in frame from base 1. Per the germline V gene, SGHDT is the CDR1 and YYEEEE is the CDR2. Deletion took 0 bases off V and 11 bases off J, with a span of 12 bases between the germline ends.

The source material was peripheral blood. Rearrangement joined TRBV5-6 to TRBJ1-6, with the D gene not clear enough to name. The source of this sequence is a woman between 50 and 59 years old with COVID-19, enrolled during active disease. The CDR3 sequence is CASSLGGKVPPLHF. The bases read TGTGCCAGCAGCTTGGGAGGGAAGGTGCCACCCCTCCACTTT.